This TCR beta chain was identified during a study of shared clonotypes between healthy human individuals. Study findings and constraints: An effect of sequencing depth on clonotype sharing among donors was expected.

The germline V and J ends were trimmed by 3 bases and 9 bases, with 15 bases remaining between them. CDR1 and CDR2 (germline): GTSNPN, SVGIG (reference sequence). The CDR3 is 13 residues long. Only CD45RO-negative cells positively selected for CCR7 counted as naive CD8 cells, so terminally differentiated effector memory CD45RA+ cells were excluded. Concerning this clone: Antigen: not known.

The data were produced by immunoSEQ multiplex PCR, yet TCRdb's version contains in-frame clones alone and is incomplete. The sample contains around 1.9 million clones, just over 90% of which appear only once. This clonotype was obtained from a man aged 18 to 35 in good health. Some clones in this sample may be carry-over from other donors' samples. The V and J genes are TRBV30 and TRBJ1-3; perhaps TRBD1 as D (6 bases). Material: naive CD8+ T cells from PBMCs. The CDR3 DNA sequence: TGTGCCTGGAGGGGCAGGGGCCCGAGCACCATATATTTT. It codes for CAWRGRGPSTIYF. Full variable domain (rest looked up from reference TRBV30 and TRBJ1-3): SQTIHQWPATLVQPVGSPLSLECTVEGTSNPNLYWYRQAAGRGLQLLFYSVGIGQISSEVPQNLSASRPQDRQFILSSKKLLLSDSGFYLCAWRGRGPSTIYFGEGSWLTVV.